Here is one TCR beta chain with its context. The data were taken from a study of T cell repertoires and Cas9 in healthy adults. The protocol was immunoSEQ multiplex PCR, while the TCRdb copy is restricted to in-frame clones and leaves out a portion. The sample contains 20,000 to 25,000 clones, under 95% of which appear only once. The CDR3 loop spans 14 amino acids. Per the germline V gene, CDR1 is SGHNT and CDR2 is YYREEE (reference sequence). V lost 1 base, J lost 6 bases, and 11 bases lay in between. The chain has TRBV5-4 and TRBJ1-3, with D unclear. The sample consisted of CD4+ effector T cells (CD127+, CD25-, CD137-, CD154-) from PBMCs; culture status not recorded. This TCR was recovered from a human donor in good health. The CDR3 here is CASSLSGRANTIYF. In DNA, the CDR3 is TGTGCCAGCAGCTTGAGTGGGAGGGCAAACACCATATATTTT.